This T cell receptor (beta chain) comes out of a study of cytomegalovirus exposure and HLA in healthy donors. The CDR3 loop spans 19 amino acids. V was clipped by 6 bases and J by 3 bases; unmatched bases: 12. The V gene's germline CDR1 is SGHTS and CDR2 YDEGEE. A word on this clone: The antigen remains unidentified.

The PCR had 60 Vbeta and 13 Jbeta primers. Profiled with immunoSEQ multiplex PCR; TCRdb holds only in-frame clones, not every one. In the table there are around 280,000 clones, about 90% of which are singletons. Study conclusions and caveats: CMV serostatus was the sole immune exposure information available.

This chain connects TRBV5-8 to TRBJ2-1, with 16 positions matching TRBD2. The clonotype comes from a woman between 18 and 30 years old in good health and CMV-seronegative. Sample: PBMCs. The CDR3 protein is CASTQSGTSGGASYNEQFF. CDR3 nucleotide sequence: TGTGCCAGCACCCAATCCGGGACTAGCGGGGGGGCTAGCTACAATGAGCAGTTCTTC.